The 11 T cell receptor beta chains below all came from one sample that was sequenced in a study of cytomegalovirus exposure and HLA in healthy donors. The PCR ran on 60 Vbeta and 13 Jbeta primers. The data were produced by immunoSEQ multiplex PCR, yet TCRdb's version contains in-frame clones alone and is incomplete. This table holds approximately 210,000 clones, about 89% found once. The sequenced sample was PBMCs. These receptors came from a man in his thirties or forties in good health and CMV-seronegative.

The chain joins TRBV7-2 to TRBJ1-2; D might be TRBD1 (6 bases). Germline values: CDR1 SGHTA, CDR2 FQGNSA. The CDR3 covers 15 residues. Trimming took 0 bases from V and 8 from J, leaving 16 bases between them. DNA of the CDR3: TGTGCCAGCAGCTTAGCCCCGGACAGATCTTACGGCTACACCTTC. It specifies CASSLAPDRSYGYTF.

The chain has TRBV5-1 and TRBJ2-5; perhaps TRBD2 as D (5 bases). The CDR3 contains 14 residues. Looked up from germline, CDR1 is SGHRS and CDR2 is YFSETQ. V was clipped by 1 base and J by 1 base, with 8 bases between them. DNA of the CDR3: TGCGCCAGCAGCTTGTTCGGGATCCAAGAGACCCAGTACTTC. Translating gives CASSLFGIQETQYF.

The chain employs TRBV18 and TRBJ2-1, with D possibly matching TRBD2 (6 bases). V lost 0 bases and J lost 3, with 12 bases in between. Germline loops: CDR1 KGHSH, CDR2 LQKENI. The CDR3 totals 16 residues. The CDR3 spells CASSPPLLAVYNEQFF. Here the CDR3 DNA reads TGTGCCAGCTCACCACCTCTACTAGCAGTCTACAATGAGCAGTTCTTC.

The chain carries TRBV6-4 and TRBJ1-2; D is possibly TRBD1 (5 bases). The CDR3 runs 13 residues. Per germline, CDR1 MRHNA and CDR2 SNTAGT. The V end was cut by 4 bases, the J end by 2 bases, with 8 bases between. The CDR3, as DNA: TGTGCCAGCAGTGCCCAGGGAAACTATGGCTACACCTTC. This sequence encodes CASSAQGNYGYTF.

The rearrangement uses TRBV29-1 and TRBJ2-5; TRBD2 matches 7 bases. The better agreement between TRBJ2-7 and the DNA end casts doubt on the J call. Looked up from germline, CDR1 is SQVTM and CDR2 is ANQGSEA. The CDR3 consists of 14 residues. CDR3: CSVDRGEGSYEQYF. CDR3 bases: TGCAGCGTTGATCGAGGGGAGGGATCCTACGAGCAGTACTTC.

This chain joins TRBV28 and TRBJ1-4; TRBD1 matches 7 bases. V shed 6 bases, J shed 0 bases, and the junction held 10 bases outside the gene matches. In germline, CDR1 is MDHEN, CDR2 SYDVKM. This CDR3 comprises 17 residues. CDR3 loop: CASRKTGMGATNEKLFF. The CDR3 nucleotides are TGTGCCAGCAGAAAGACAGGGATGGGTGCAACTAATGAAAAACTGTTTTTT.

The V gene is TRBV5-1, the J gene TRBJ2-7, with a possible D match to TRBD1 (7 bases). V was trimmed by 6 bases and J by 4 bases, leaving 17 bases between them. The CDR3 is made up of 14 amino acids. Germline V lookup: CDR1 SGHRS, CDR2 YFSETQ. CDR3 amino acids: CASTGAGQPYEQYF. CDR3 coding DNA: TGCGCCAGCACCGGTGCGGGACAGCCTTACGAGCAGTACTTC.

V is TRBV28 and J is TRBJ1-2, with TRBD1 matching 8 bases. The V and J ends lost 6 bases and 4 bases, in that order; junction bases with no gene match: 4. Germline loops: CDR1 MDHEN, CDR2 SYDVKM. The CDR3 totals 13 residues. This CDR3 reads CASSRGQGYGYTF. The DNA for the CDR3 is TGTGCCAGCAGCCGCGGACAGGGCTATGGCTACACCTTC.

The chain uses TRBV6-5 and TRBJ1-4, with D tentatively TRBD1 (6 bases). The ends were cut back, 6 bases at V and 4 bases at J, with 12 bases in the middle. CDR1 and CDR2 from the germline V gene are MNHEY and SVGAGI. The CDR3 sequence is 14 residues long. The CDR3 nucleotides are TGTGCCAGCAGCCCCGACAGGATTAATGAAAAACTGTTTTTT. Encoded protein: CASSPDRINEKLFF.

The chain recombines TRBV27 with TRBJ1-4; D remains unclear. Germline CDR1 MNHEY, CDR2 SMNVEV (reference sequence). This CDR3 is built from 15 residues. Trimming shortened V by 6 bases and J by 3 bases, and 14 bases separated the two germline ends. The CDR3 DNA follows: TGTGCCAGCAGACCGGGGAACTGGGCTAATGAAAAACTGTTTTTT. Its protein is CASRPGNWANEKLFF.

The rearrangement links TRBV5-1 to TRBJ1-3, with D possibly being TRBD1 (6 bases). This CDR3 is 14 amino acids long. The ends were cut back, 5 bases at V and 3 bases at J, with 12 bases in the middle. CDR1 is SGHRS and CDR2 is YFSETQ in the germline V gene. CDR3 residues: CASRTTGHGNTIYF. CDR3 DNA sequence: TGCGCCAGCAGAACGACAGGTCATGGAAACACCATATATTTT.